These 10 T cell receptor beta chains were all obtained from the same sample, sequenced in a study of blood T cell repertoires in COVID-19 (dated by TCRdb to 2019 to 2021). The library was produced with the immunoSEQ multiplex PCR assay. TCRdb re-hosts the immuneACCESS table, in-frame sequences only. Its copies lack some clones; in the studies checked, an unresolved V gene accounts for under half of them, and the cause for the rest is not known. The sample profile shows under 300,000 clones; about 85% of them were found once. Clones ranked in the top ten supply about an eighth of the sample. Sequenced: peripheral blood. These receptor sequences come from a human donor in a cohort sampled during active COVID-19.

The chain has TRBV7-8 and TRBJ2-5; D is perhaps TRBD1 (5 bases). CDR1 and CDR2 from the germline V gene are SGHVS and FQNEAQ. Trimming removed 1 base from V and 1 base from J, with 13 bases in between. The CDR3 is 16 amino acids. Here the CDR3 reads CASSLGSGIFQETQYF. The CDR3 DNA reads TGTGCCAGCAGCTTAGGGTCAGGGATTTTCCAAGAGACCCAGTACTTC.

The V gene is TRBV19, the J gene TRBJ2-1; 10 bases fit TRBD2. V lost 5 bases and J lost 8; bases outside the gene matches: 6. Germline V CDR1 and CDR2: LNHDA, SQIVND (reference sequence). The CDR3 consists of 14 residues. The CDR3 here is CASSGLAGVYEQFF. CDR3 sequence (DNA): TGTGCCAGTAGTGGCCTAGCGGGAGTATATGAGCAGTTCTTC.

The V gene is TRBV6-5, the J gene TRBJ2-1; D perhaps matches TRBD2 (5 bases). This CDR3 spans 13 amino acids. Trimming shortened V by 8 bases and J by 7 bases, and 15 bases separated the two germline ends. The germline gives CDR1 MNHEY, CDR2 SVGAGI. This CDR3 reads CASSRGDTNEQFF. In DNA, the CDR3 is TGTGCCAGCTCCCGGGGAGATACGAATGAGCAGTTCTTC.

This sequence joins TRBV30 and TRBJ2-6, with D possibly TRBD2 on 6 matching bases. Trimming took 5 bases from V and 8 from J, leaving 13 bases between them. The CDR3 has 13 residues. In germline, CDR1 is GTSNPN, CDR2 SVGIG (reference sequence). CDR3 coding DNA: TGTGCCTGGGTTGGGAGGAGGACCAACGTCCTGACTTTC. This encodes CAWVGRRTNVLTF.

The CDR3 nucleotides read TGCAGTGCTAGTTCCGGACTAGCGGGAGGAACCAATGAGCAGTTCTTC. It translates to CSASSGLAGGTNEQFF. The rearrangement uses TRBV20-1 and TRBJ2-1; TRBD2 matches 14 bases. In germline, CDR1 is DFQATT, CDR2 SNEGSKA (reference sequence). The CDR3 length is 16 residues. The trim removed 3 bases at V and 6 bases at J, leaving 7 bases unmatched.

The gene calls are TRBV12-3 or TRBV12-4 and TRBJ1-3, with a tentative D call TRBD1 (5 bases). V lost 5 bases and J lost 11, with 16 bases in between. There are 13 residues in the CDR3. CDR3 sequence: CASSRTARAPIYF. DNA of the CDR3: TGTGCCAGCAGTCGGACGGCCAGGGCTCCCATATATTTT.

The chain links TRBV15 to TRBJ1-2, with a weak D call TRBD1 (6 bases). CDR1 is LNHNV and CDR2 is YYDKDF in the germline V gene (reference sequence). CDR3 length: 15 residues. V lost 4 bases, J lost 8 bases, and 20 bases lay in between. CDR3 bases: TGTGCCACCAGCACCCAGGGCAGGGGAGTGAGGGGCTACACCTTC. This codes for CATSTQGRGVRGYTF.

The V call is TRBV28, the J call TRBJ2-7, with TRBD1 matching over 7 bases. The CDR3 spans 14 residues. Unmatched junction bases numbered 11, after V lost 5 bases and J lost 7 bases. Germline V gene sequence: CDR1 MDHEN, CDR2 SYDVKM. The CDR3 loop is CASSPLTGVREQYF. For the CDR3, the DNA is TGTGCCAGCAGTCCACTCACAGGGGTGCGGGAGCAGTACTTC.

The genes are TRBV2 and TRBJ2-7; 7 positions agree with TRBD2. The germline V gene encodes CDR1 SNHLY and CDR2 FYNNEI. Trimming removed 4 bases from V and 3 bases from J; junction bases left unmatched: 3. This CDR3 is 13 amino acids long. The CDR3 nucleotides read TGTGCCAGCAGTGGGGAGGGTTTCTACGAGCAGTACTTC. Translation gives CASSGEGFYEQYF.

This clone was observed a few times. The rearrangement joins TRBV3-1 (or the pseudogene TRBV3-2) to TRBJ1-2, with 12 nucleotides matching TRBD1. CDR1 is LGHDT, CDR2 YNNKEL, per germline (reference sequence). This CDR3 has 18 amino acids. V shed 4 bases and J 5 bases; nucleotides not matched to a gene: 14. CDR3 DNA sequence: TGTGCCAGCAGCCCAACCCCCGGGACAGGGGGCGCAGGGTATGGCTACACCTTC. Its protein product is CASSPTPGTGGAGYGYTF.